This T cell receptor beta chain was recovered during a study of tumor-infiltrating lymphocytes in primary liver carcinoma. Study summary: The cohort consisted of patients whose primary liver carcinoma was surgically resected. Overall study results and limits: Pairs comparing tumor with adjacent tissue or blood overlapped less than pairs drawn from tumor regions. Blood trailed tumors significantly in top-250-clone fraction (p = 0.039).

As to this clonotype: Its antigen is as yet unknown.

Constant-region priming of around 500 ng total RNA yielded TCR beta cDNA. ARM-PCR was slightly modified, and three nested multiplex PCR rounds with it gave rise to the TCR beta libraries. Each of the first two PCR rounds ran nine to ten cycles with TRBV1-TRBV30 forward and C-beta reverse primers. TCRdb processed the multiplex PCR reads anew with MiXCR; each CDR3 protein has one entry. The sample shows 180,000 or so distinct CDR3 sequences, roughly 60% of them seen only once. Unsorted whole blood yielded the blood RNA, and germline DNA was also extracted. Patients were chronically HBV-infected and treatment-naive. The V and J ends lost 8 bases and 6 bases, in that order; junction bases with no gene match: 5. Germline CDR1 is MDHEN and CDR2 is SYDVKM. CDR3 length: 13 residues.

The sample consisted of peripheral blood. The source of this sequence is a man aged 40-50 years with primary liver carcinoma and hepatitis B virus infection. The chain joins TRBV28 to TRBJ2-3; 10 positions match TRBD1. This chain's CDR3 is CASRDRGWDTQYF. CDR3 DNA sequence: TGTGCCAGCCGGGACAGGGGTTGGGATACGCAGTATTTT. The full variable domain, completed using reference TRBV28 and TRBJ2-3, is DVKVTQSSRYLVKRTGEKVFLECVQDMDHENMFWYRQDPGLGLRLIYFSYDVKMKEKGDIPEGYSVSREKKERFSLILESASTNQTSMYLCASRDRGWDTQYFGPGTRLTVL.